This entry features one T cell receptor (beta chain) sequence. The sample is drawn from a study of follicular helper T cells after annual influenza vaccination. The CDR3 extends over 12 amino acids. Trimming left V 2 bases short and J 12 bases short, with 11 bases between. Germline V lookup: CDR1 MDHEN, CDR2 SYDVKM. Described time point: 2013-2014 season, 7 days after vaccination. Adults received seasonal inactivated influenza vaccine, with sorted blood CD4 subsets sequenced before and after. Excluded were substance abuse, HIV/AIDS, active cancer, immunomodulatory drugs and active illness. The assay was immunoSEQ multiplex PCR, and TCRdb's table has in-frame clones only and misses some. The sample includes around 9,500 clones, about four fifths seen only once; the top ten take 0.55% to 0.6%.

The sequence derives from an adult who received the influenza vaccine. The chain carries TRBV28 and TRBJ1-5, with D tentatively TRBD1 (6 bases). Source: CXCR5- memory CD4+ T cells sorted from blood, taken 7 days after influenza vaccination. For the CDR3, the DNA is TGTGCCAGCAGTTTACCCAGGGGTCTCCAGCATTTT. Its protein is CASSLPRGLQHF.